This passage covers 21 T cell receptor beta chains from one sample sequenced in a study of CD8+CD57+ T cells in acquired aplastic anemia. CD8+CD57+ cell expansion, shown by flow cytometry, had occurred in the patients selected for sequencing. CDR3 and TCR beta VDJ profiling relied on a genomic DNA template. TCRdb reprocessed the reads via MiXCR and lists one record per CDR3 protein. The table shows around 250,000 distinct CDR3 sequences, with 70% to 85% occurring only once. Sequencing input: sorted CD4+, CD8+, or CD8+CD57+ T cells (not recorded which) from PBMCs. These receptors originate from a human donor with aplastic anemia.

Comments on this clonotype: Mismatch with germline at one junction end may stem from a read error. V is TRBV2 and J is TRBJ2-7; TRBD2 is a possible D gene (6 bases). The CDR3 runs 13 residues. Germline values: CDR1 SNHLY, CDR2 FYNNEI. The CDR3 bases are TGTGCCACCGGCGTAGGGGCGGACTACGACCAGTACTTC. It yields the protein CATGVGADYDQYF.

The V and J genes are TRBV15 and TRBJ2-5; no firm D call. The CDR3 sequence is 14 residues long. V was clipped by 3 bases and J by 7 bases, with 15 bases between them. The germline V gene has CDR1 LNHNV and CDR2 YYDKDF (reference sequence). This chain's CDR3 is CATSRGRGHATQYF. CDR3 nucleotides: TGTGCCACCAGCAGGGGTCGTGGGCACGCGACCCAGTACTTC.

V is TRBV12-5 and J is TRBJ2-3, with 9 bases aligning to TRBD2. The ends lost 8 bases at V and 6 bases at J; junction bases unmatched: 9. This CDR3 is built from 14 residues. Germline CDR1 and CDR2: LGHNT and FRNRAP. CDR3 amino acids: CASISAGGPDTQYF. Written as DNA, the CDR3 is TGTGCTAGTATCTCAGCGGGAGGTCCTGATACGCAGTATTTT.

The sample holds one count of this clonotype. Since the CDR3 does not end with the conserved phenylalanine or tryptophan, this likely comes from a read error. No DNA is shown, since the ends of the CDR3 on it are uncertain; the CDR3 is the one TCRdb lists. The chain carries TRBV7-9 and TRBJ2-1; the table gives TRBD1 as D, unverified against the DNA. Germline CDR1 reads SEHNR; CDR2 reads FQNEAQ (reference sequence). A total of 13 residues make up the CDR3, ends included. CDR3 sequence: CAGQGAREAQHFG.

The genes are TRBV29-1 and TRBJ1-1; 8 positions match TRBD1. CDR3 size: 11 residues. V shed 4 bases and J 8 bases; nucleotides not matched to a gene: 3. Germline V lookup: CDR1 SQVTM, CDR2 ANQGSEA. The CDR3 spells CSVGRQGEAFF. CDR3 nucleotide sequence: TGCAGCGTTGGACGACAGGGGGAAGCTTTCTTT.

A word on this clonotype: Sequence at one end of the junction differs from germline and may be a read error. This chain uses TRBV9 with TRBJ2-3; 7 bases are a match to TRBD2. Germline CDR1 and CDR2: SGDLS and YYNGEE. The CDR3 spans 14 residues. CDR3 sequence (DNA): TGTGCCAGCAGCGTAGCGGGAGGTCCCACTACGAAGTATTTT. Translation: CASSVAGGPTTKYF.

Note on this clonotype: It is likely a read error, because the conserved phenylalanine at the end of the CDR3 is missing. No DNA is shown, since the ends of the CDR3 on it are uncertain; the CDR3 is the one TCRdb lists. This chain connects TRBV9 to TRBJ2-3; TRBD1 is the table's D call, not checked against the DNA. CDR1 is SGDLS, CDR2 YYNGEE, per germline. 12 amino acids form the CDR3, both terminal residues included. The CDR3 here is CASRSRAWGQRP.

This chain connects TRBV7-2 to TRBJ2-7; maybe TRBD2 (6 bases). The germline V gene encodes CDR1 SGHTA and CDR2 FQGNSA. V was trimmed by 7 bases and J by 13 bases, leaving 29 bases between them. The CDR3 loop spans 15 amino acids. CDR3 nucleotide sequence: TGTGCCAGCACTCAAAGCGGGTGCCATGAGCAGTTCTTCTACGTC. This sequence encodes CASTQSGCHEQFFYV.

This clonotype was found a few times. V gene TRBV11-3 combines with J gene TRBJ2-1; unclear D gene. In germline, CDR1 is SGHNT, CDR2 YENEEA. The V gene lost 0 bases and the J gene lost 8 bases, with 8 bases spanning the gap. The CDR3 length is 13 residues. The CDR3 DNA is TGTGCCAGCAGCTTAGATGTGACCGATGAGCAGTTCTTC. Residues: CASSLDVTDEQFF.

A note on this clonotype: The junction shows a germline mismatch at one end, possibly a read error. This chain connects TRBV9 to TRBJ2-3; D tentatively fits TRBD1 or TRBD2 (5 bases each). Germline CDR1 is SGDLS and CDR2 is YYNGEE. This CDR3 has 13 amino acids. CDR3 DNA sequence: TGTGCCAGCAGGGACTCGGCAGGGTCTGAGACCCAGTTT. It yields the protein CASRDSAGSETQF.

Written as DNA, the CDR3 is TGCAGTGCTAGAAAGGGGGGACTAGCGGGGTTATCCTACAATGAGCAGTTCTTC. Encoded protein: CSARKGGLAGLSYNEQFF. The V call is TRBV20-1, the J call TRBJ2-1, with 13 bases that match TRBD2. CDR1 and CDR2 from the germline V gene are DFQATT and SNEGSKA (reference sequence). V shed 2 bases, J shed 1 base, and the junction held 8 bases outside the gene matches. The CDR3 consists of 18 residues.

This clonotype has only one observation. As the CDR3 is not closed by the conserved phenylalanine or tryptophan, this likely results from a read error. It is unclear where the CDR3 begins or ends on the DNA, so no DNA is shown, and the CDR3 is as TCRdb lists it. The rearrangement joins TRBV24-1 to TRBJ2-2. Ends included, the CDR3 has 15 residues. Germline CDR1 and CDR2: KGHDR and SFDVKD. The CDR3 is CATSDKKTDTGELTI.

This chain joins TRBV7-9 and TRBJ2-1; 12 bases map to TRBD2. Per germline, CDR1 SEHNR and CDR2 FQNEAQ (reference sequence). V shed 5 bases, J shed 8 bases, and the junction held 4 bases outside the gene matches. This CDR3 is built from 14 residues. CDR3 amino acids: CASSPSGGAHEQFF. In DNA, the CDR3 is TGTGCCAGCAGCCCTAGCGGGGGGGCCCATGAGCAGTTCTTC.

To note about this clonotype: Compared with germline, one end of the junction differs, possibly owing to a read error. J is TRBJ1-4 and V is TRBV7-2; D gene unclear. CDR1 is SGHTA, CDR2 FQGNSA, per germline. The CDR3 totals 14 residues. CDR3 sequence reads: CASSFVSDGETLSF. The CDR3 region has the DNA TGTGCCAGCAGCTTTGTCTCAGATGGTGAAACCCTGTCCTTT.

With regard to this clonotype: One end of the junction is discordant with germline, which a read error may explain. CDR3 sequence (DNA): TGTGCTAGCAGTGAATCGGCGATCCATGAGCAGTTCTTC. Its protein is CASSESAIHEQFF. The chain recombines TRBV7-3 with TRBJ2-1; no definite D call. Germline-derived CDR1 and CDR2 are SGHTA and FQGTGA. The CDR3 is 13 residues long.

V usage is TRBV19 and J usage is TRBJ2-5; 9 bases agree with TRBD2. Near its end, the DNA agrees better with TRBJ2-1, so the J call may be wrong. The CDR3 length is 15 residues. Germline CDR1 LNHDA, CDR2 SQIVND (reference sequence). Here the CDR3 reads CASSIASGAYKTQFF. CDR3 DNA: TGTGCCAGTAGTATAGCTAGCGGGGCCTACAAGACCCAGTTCTTC.

In nucleotides, the CDR3 is TGTGCCAGCAGCTTAGACGCGGCCGCGGAAGCCCTCTTTTACGAGCAGTACGTC. It specifies CASSLDAAAEALFYEQYV. The chain is built from TRBV7-3 and TRBJ2-7, with D unclear. This CDR3 has 18 amino acids. Trimming took off 2 bases at V and 4 bases at J, with 24 bases between the two ends. Germline CDR1 is SGHTA and CDR2 is FQGTGA.

The rearrangement uses TRBV7-8 and TRBJ1-5; D is possibly TRBD1 (5 bases). The CDR3 is 13 amino acids. V was trimmed by 3 bases and J by 16 bases, leaving 19 bases between them. Germline lookup yields CDR1 SGHVS and CDR2 FQNEAQ. The CDR3 DNA sequence: TGTGCCAGCAGCTTTCCACGGGCTGGGACCCCCCATTTT. It is translated as CASSFPRAGTPHF.

This clonotype has just one count. Compared with germline, one end of the junction differs, possibly owing to a read error. The chain carries TRBV7-8 and TRBJ2-3, with D possibly being TRBD1 or TRBD2 (6 bases each). Germline V gene sequence: CDR1 SGHVS, CDR2 FQNEAQ. The CDR3 runs to 13 residues. The CDR3 DNA is TGTGCCAGCGGCTACGGGGGCAGAGATACGAAGTATTTT. Translation gives CASGYGGRDTKYF.

The chain uses TRBV20-1 and TRBJ2-3; the D is unclear. This CDR3 has 15 residues. Deletions cut 2 bases from V and 3 bases from J, with 15 bases between. The germline gives CDR1 DFQATT, CDR2 SNEGSKA (reference sequence). Here the CDR3 reads CSARRSEERTDTQYF. For the CDR3, the DNA is TGCAGTGCTAGAAGATCGGAAGAGCGTACAGATACGCAGTATTTT.

V and J are TRBV15 and TRBJ2-1, with D possibly matching TRBD2 (7 bases). The V gene's germline CDR1 is LNHNV and CDR2 YYDKDF (reference sequence). The germline V and J ends were trimmed by 3 bases and 7 bases, with 16 bases remaining between them. The CDR3 loop spans 15 amino acids. CDR3 DNA sequence: TGTGCCACCAGCAGCGGTACAGAGGGGGGGAATGAGCAGTTCTTC. Its protein is CATSSGTEGGNEQFF. The full variable domain, rest sourced from reference TRBV15 and TRBJ2-1, is DAMVIQNPRYQVTQFGKPVTLSCSQTLNHNVMYWYQQKSSQAPKLLFHYYDKDFNNEADTPDNFQSRRPNTSFCFLDIRSPGLGDTAMYLCATSSGTEGGNEQFFGPGTRLTVL.